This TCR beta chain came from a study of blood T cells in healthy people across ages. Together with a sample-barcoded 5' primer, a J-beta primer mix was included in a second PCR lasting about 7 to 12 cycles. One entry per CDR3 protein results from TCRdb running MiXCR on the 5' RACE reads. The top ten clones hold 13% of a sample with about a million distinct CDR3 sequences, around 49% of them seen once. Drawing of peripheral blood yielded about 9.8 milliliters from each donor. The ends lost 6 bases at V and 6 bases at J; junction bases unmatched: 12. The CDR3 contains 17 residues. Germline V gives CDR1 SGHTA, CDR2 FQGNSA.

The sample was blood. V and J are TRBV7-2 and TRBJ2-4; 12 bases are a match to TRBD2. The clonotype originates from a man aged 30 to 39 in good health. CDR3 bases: TGTGCCAGCAGTTACGATCTAGCGGGGGGGCCTCTAAACATTCAGTACTTC. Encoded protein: CASSYDLAGGPLNIQYF.